Following are 21 T cell receptor beta chains from one sample sequenced in a study of T cell repertoires in ileal Crohn's disease. The assay was immunoSEQ multiplex PCR, and TCRdb's table has in-frame clones only and misses some. The sample gives around 8,600 clones, around 76% of which show up once; approximately 4.8% is in the top ten. The sequencing input was ileal tissue. These receptors were obtained from an adult with Crohn's disease.

The rearrangement uses TRBV19 and TRBJ2-7; 9 bases are a match to TRBD1. V shed 5 bases, J shed 3 bases, and the junction held 5 bases outside the gene matches. Germline loops: CDR1 LNHDA, CDR2 SQIVND (reference sequence). The CDR3 length is 14 residues. DNA for the CDR3: TGTGCCAGTAGTGTCGGGACAGGGATCTACGAGCAGTACTTC. It encodes CASSVGTGIYEQYF.

This chain joins TRBV18 and TRBJ2-4; weak D call: TRBD1 (5 bases). The CDR3 is made up of 15 amino acids. Per the germline V gene, CDR1 is KGHSH and CDR2 is LQKENI. Between the trimmed V and J ends, which lost 3 bases and 5 bases, there was a span of 14 bases. DNA of the CDR3: TGTGCCAGCTCACCGCAAAAGGGGATCGAAAACATTCAGTACTTC. It codes for CASSPQKGIENIQYF.

This clone showed up just a few times. V usage is TRBV18 and J usage is TRBJ2-7, with D perhaps matching TRBD1 (5 bases). Germline CDR1 is KGHSH and CDR2 is LQKENI. Trimming removed 4 bases at V and 2 bases at J, with 9 bases between. The CDR3 extends over 13 amino acids. The CDR3 sequence: CASSLQGTYEQYF. CDR3 bases: TGTGCCAGCTCACTTCAGGGTACCTACGAGCAGTACTTC.

The V call is TRBV19, the J call TRBJ1-2, with D maybe TRBD1 (5 bases). CDR1 LNHDA and CDR2 SQIVND come from the germline V gene (reference sequence). The CDR3 has 12 residues. V shed 4 bases and J shed 5 bases, with 8 bases lying between them. The CDR3 DNA reads TGTGCCAGTAGTACCGGGACTTATGGCTACACCTTC. Its protein is CASSTGTYGYTF.

This clone was seen a few times. This rearrangement joins TRBV14 to TRBJ2-1; 9 bases are a match to TRBD1. In germline, CDR1 is SGHDN, CDR2 FVKESK. The CDR3 is 15 amino acids. Trimming at V came to 4 bases and at J to 2 bases, leaving 3 bases not matched to a gene. DNA for the CDR3: TGTGCCAGCAGCCCTACAGGGGGCGCCTACAATGAGCAGTTCTTC. Its protein is CASSPTGGAYNEQFF.

The rearrangement joins TRBV6-5 to TRBJ1-3; 8 positions agree with TRBD1. The germline V gene encodes CDR1 MNHEY and CDR2 SVGAGI. V shed 5 bases and J 4 bases; nucleotides not matched to a gene: 7. CDR3 length: 15 residues. The CDR3 reads CASSVDRALGNTIYF. The CDR3 DNA follows: TGTGCCAGCAGTGTGGACAGGGCTTTAGGAAACACCATATATTTT.

This chain uses TRBV7-9 with TRBJ2-5; D is undetermined. Looked up from germline, CDR1 is SEHNR and CDR2 is FQNEAQ (reference sequence). This CDR3 is 13 amino acids long. With 1 base removed from V and 1 base from J, the gap between germline ends came to 4 bases. The CDR3 here is CASSLVSQETQYF. CDR3 bases: TGTGCCAGCAGCTTAGTCTCCCAAGAGACCCAGTACTTC.

The chain has TRBV5-1 and TRBJ2-4; 7 nucleotides match TRBD1. There are 14 residues in the CDR3. V lost 5 bases, J lost 7 bases, and 9 bases stayed unmatched. Germline V gene lookup returns CDR1 SGHRS and CDR2 YFSETQ. Here the CDR3 reads CASRSTGDGNIQYF. For the CDR3, the DNA is TGCGCCAGCAGATCCACAGGGGACGGTAACATTCAGTACTTC.

The chain couples TRBV5-6 to TRBJ2-7, with TRBD2 identical over 7 bases. This CDR3 spans 13 amino acids. After removal of 2 bases from V and 12 bases from J, the junction contained 11 bases not matched to a gene. The germline gives CDR1 SGHDT, CDR2 YYEEEE. The CDR3 here is CASSLVVGGPRYF. In nucleotides, the CDR3 is TGTGCCAGCAGCTTAGTTGTGGGAGGGCCGAGGTACTTC.

The chain is built from TRBV27 and TRBJ1-2, with unresolved D. Germline V gene lookup returns CDR1 MNHEY and CDR2 SMNVEV (reference sequence). The CDR3 is 13 amino acids. The V gene lost 3 bases and the J gene lost 1 base, with 6 bases spanning the gap. In nucleotides, the CDR3 is TGTGCCAGCAGTTTTACGGTTAACTATGGCTACACCTTC. Its translation: CASSFTVNYGYTF.

The CDR3, as DNA: TGCGCCAGCTCCGGGACAGGGCCCGAAGCTTTCTTT. It codes for CASSGTGPEAFF. The genes are TRBV10-2 and TRBJ1-1; 9 nucleotides align to TRBD1. V shed 8 bases, J shed 8 bases, and the junction held 6 bases outside the gene matches. The length of the CDR3 is 12 residues. Germline lookup yields CDR1 WSHSY and CDR2 SAAADI.

The rearrangement links TRBV2 to TRBJ1-2; no reliable D call. The CDR3 sequence is 15 residues long. Germline V gene sequence: CDR1 SNHLY, CDR2 FYNNEI. The V end was cut by 1 base, the J end by 2 bases, with 11 bases between. CDR3 region: CASSEGRPKNYGYTF. The CDR3, as DNA: TGTGCCAGCAGTGAAGGGCGGCCAAAGAACTATGGCTACACCTTC.

In its sample, this clone is large. Written as DNA, the CDR3 is TGTGCCAGCAGCCCGTCCGGGACTAGCGGGAGACTTGAGCAGTTCTTC. Amino acid sequence: CASSPSGTSGRLEQFF. The V call is TRBV7-8, the J call TRBJ2-1; TRBD2 matches at 14 bases. The CDR3 extends over 16 amino acids. From germline, CDR1 is SGHVS and CDR2 FQNEAQ. The junction had 9 bases not matched to a gene; V was cut back by 5 bases and J by 9 bases.

This clone was counted once. Additional DNA sequences in this sample encode the identical CDR3. The V and J genes are TRBV9 and TRBJ2-7, with unresolved D. This CDR3 spans 14 amino acids. Germline V gene sequence: CDR1 SGDLS, CDR2 YYNGEE. Trimming stripped 0 bases from V and 2 bases from J, with 9 bases between. Here the CDR3 DNA reads TGTGCCAGCAGCGTAGGGGCTGAGCCCTACGAGCAGTACTTC. It encodes CASSVGAEPYEQYF.

The CDR3 here is CASSPRDRGVEAFF. CDR3 DNA sequence: TGTGCCAGCAGCCCCCGGGACAGGGGTGTGGAAGCTTTCTTT. V is TRBV7-3 and J is TRBJ1-1, with 10 bases matching TRBD1. V was clipped by 5 bases and J by 8 bases; unmatched bases: 8. Germline values: CDR1 SGHTA, CDR2 FQGTGA. This CDR3 spans 14 amino acids.

The chain combines TRBV7-8 with TRBJ1-2; possibly TRBD1 for D (5 bases). This CDR3 is 14 amino acids long. Germline V CDR1 and CDR2: SGHVS, FQNEAQ. V was shortened by 3 bases and J by 8 bases, with 16 bases between the two germline ends. The CDR3 DNA is TGTGCCAGCAGCTTCGGGGGTCGGGGATTAGGCTACACCTTC. Protein: CASSFGGRGLGYTF.

The chain employs TRBV7-6 and TRBJ2-5; TRBD1 is a possible D gene (6 bases). CDR1 is SGHVS, CDR2 FNYEAQ, per germline. This CDR3 spans 14 amino acids. Trimming removed 2 bases at V and 2 bases at J, with 9 bases between. CDR3 region: CASSLLGAQETQYF. CDR3 in DNA: TGTGCCAGCAGCTTATTGGGGGCTCAAGAGACCCAGTACTTC.

V usage is TRBV2 and J usage is TRBJ2-2, with 12 bases lining up with TRBD2. Trimming at V came to 7 bases and at J to 4 bases, leaving 10 bases not matched to a gene. The V gene's germline CDR1 is SNHLY and CDR2 FYNNEI. The CDR3 extends over 17 amino acids. The CDR3: CASTASGGARSTGELFF. The CDR3 nucleotides are TGTGCCAGCACGGCTAGCGGGGGGGCGAGGTCCACCGGGGAGCTGTTTTTT. The full variable domain, completed using reference TRBV2 and TRBJ2-2, is EPEVTQTPSHQVTQMGQEVILRCVPISNHLYFYWYRQILGQKVEFLVSFYNNEISEKSEIFDDQFSVERPDGSNFTLKIRSTKLEDSAMYFCASTASGGARSTGELFFGEGSRLTVL.

This clone was counted once. This chain connects TRBV7-3 to TRBJ2-1; TRBD2 is a possible D gene (7 bases). CDR1 SGHTA and CDR2 FQGTGA come from the germline V gene. This CDR3 is built from 16 residues. The V end lost 4 bases, the J end lost 2 bases, and 15 bases lay between the germline ends. The CDR3 sequence is CASSSKGGNPYNEQFF. In DNA form, the CDR3 reads TGTGCCAGCAGCTCAAAGGGGGGGAACCCCTACAATGAGCAGTTCTTC.

The genes are TRBV19 and TRBJ1-3; 7 bases are a match to TRBD1. The germline V gene has CDR1 LNHDA and CDR2 SQIVND (reference sequence). This CDR3 contains 14 residues. The V gene end was trimmed by 6 bases and the J gene end by 2 bases; junction bases not matched to a gene: 4. This chain's CDR3 is CASRLQGTGNTIYF. CDR3 nucleotide sequence: TGTGCCAGTAGGTTACAGGGGACTGGAAACACCATATATTTT.

This clone was detected a few times. V usage is TRBV5-1 and J usage is TRBJ2-7, with TRBD2 identical over 8 bases. V lost 8 bases and J lost 0; bases outside the gene matches: 16. The CDR3 is 17 residues long. Per the germline V gene, CDR1 is SGHRS and CDR2 is YFSETQ. The CDR3 is CASLPGATSGLSYEQYF. CDR3 bases: TGCGCCAGTCTGCCAGGGGCCACTAGCGGACTCTCCTACGAGCAGTACTTC.